The present entry profiles one TCR beta chain with its context. Its specificity is unknown. One base away lies a much larger clone, so this may be a sequencing read error. The sample belongs to a study of CD8+CD57+ T cells in acquired aplastic anemia. About the research overall: Recorded DNA amounts for sorted CD4+ and CD8+ cells had an average of around 3.4 ug. Healthy donors had, on average, about 9.9 million reads for their CD4+ cells.

Using genomic DNA as the template, TCR beta VDJ and CDR3 profiling was carried out. TCRdb reprocessed the reads via MiXCR and lists one record per CDR3 protein. This table holds more than 150,000 distinct CDR3 sequences, just over 45% found once. The study's findings and limits: Patients and controls were not found to differ significantly in CD8+ Simpson's diversity. Sharing between patients and controls was observed for about 27 CD8+ CDR3 sequences.

This CDR3 contains 13 residues. Germline CDR1 reads KGHDR; CDR2 reads SFDVKD. This chain uses TRBV24-1 with TRBJ2-1; 8 bases are shared with TRBD2. Specimen: sorted CD4+, CD8+, or CD8+CD57+ T cells (not recorded which) from PBMCs. This TCR was sampled from a human donor in good health. The CDR3 sequence is CATTGGEYNGQFF. As DNA, the CDR3 is TGTGCCACCACGGGAGGGGAGTACAATGGGCAGTTCTTC.